This T cell receptor (beta chain) was identified during a study of blood T cell repertoires in COVID-19. Looking at the study overall: Whether acute or convalescent, the COVID-19 samples came from the United States, Italy and Spain.

Source study methods: From reference gene primer amplification, estimates of nucleated cell counts were derived. Assay: immunoSEQ multiplex PCR; the TCRdb copy retains only in-frame clones and omits some. V and J calls and clone size follow that table, whereas D and trimming were derived from the DNA. The sample contains under 500,000 clones, 87% of which appear only once. This CDR3 spans 16 amino acids. Trimming took 1 base from V and 2 from J, leaving 15 bases between them. The germline CDR1 and CDR2 sequences are LGHDT and YNNKEL (reference sequence). Cohorts were assigned according to the clinical history that participants reported.

V gene TRBV3-1 (or the pseudogene TRBV3-2) combines with J gene TRBJ2-7, with a weak D call TRBD2 (5 bases). Sequencing was done on a sample of PBMCs or T cells enriched from blood (not recorded which). The clonotype was recovered from a woman aged 18-29 years with acute COVID-19. CDR3 in DNA: TGTGCCAGCAGCCAAGCCCGGGGTTCCAGAGCCTACGAGCAGTACTTC. Translated, it gives CASSQARGSRAYEQYF.